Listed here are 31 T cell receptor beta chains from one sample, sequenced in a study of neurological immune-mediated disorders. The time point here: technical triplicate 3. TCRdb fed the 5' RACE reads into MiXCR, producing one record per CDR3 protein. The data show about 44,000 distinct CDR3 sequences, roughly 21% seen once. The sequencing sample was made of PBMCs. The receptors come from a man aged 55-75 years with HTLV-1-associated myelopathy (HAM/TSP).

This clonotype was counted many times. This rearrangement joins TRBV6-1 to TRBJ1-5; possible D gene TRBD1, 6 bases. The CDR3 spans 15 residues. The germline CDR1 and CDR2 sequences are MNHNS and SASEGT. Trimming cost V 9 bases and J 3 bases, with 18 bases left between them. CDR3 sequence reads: CASRIEDSTNQPQHF. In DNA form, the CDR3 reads TGTGCCAGTCGGATTGAGGACAGCACCAATCAGCCCCAGCATTTT.

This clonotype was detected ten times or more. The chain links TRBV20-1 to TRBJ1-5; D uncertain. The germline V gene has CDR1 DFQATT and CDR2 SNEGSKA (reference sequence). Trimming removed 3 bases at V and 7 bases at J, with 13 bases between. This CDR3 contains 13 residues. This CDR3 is CSASSGIGQPQHF. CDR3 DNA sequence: TGCAGTGCTAGTTCCGGGATTGGGCAGCCCCAGCATTTT.

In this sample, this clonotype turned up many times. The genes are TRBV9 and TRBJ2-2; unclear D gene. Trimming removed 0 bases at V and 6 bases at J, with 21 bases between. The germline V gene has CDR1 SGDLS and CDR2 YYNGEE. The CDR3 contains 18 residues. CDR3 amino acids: CASSVGPPLAGVAGELFF. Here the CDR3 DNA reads TGTGCCAGCAGCGTAGGCCCGCCCCTTGCTGGGGTTGCCGGGGAGCTGTTTTTT.

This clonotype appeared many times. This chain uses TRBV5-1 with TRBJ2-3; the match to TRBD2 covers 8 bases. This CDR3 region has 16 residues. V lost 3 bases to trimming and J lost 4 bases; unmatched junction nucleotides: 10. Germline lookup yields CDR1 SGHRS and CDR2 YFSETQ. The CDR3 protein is CASSSTRDGRADTQYF. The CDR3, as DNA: TGCGCCAGCAGCTCTACTCGGGACGGGAGGGCAGATACGCAGTATTTT.

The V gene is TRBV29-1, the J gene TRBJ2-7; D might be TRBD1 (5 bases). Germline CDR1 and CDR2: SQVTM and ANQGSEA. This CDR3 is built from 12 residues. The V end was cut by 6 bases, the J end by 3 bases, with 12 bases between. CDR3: CSVDRQSYEQYF. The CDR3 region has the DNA TGCAGCGTAGACCGACAGAGCTACGAGCAGTACTTC.

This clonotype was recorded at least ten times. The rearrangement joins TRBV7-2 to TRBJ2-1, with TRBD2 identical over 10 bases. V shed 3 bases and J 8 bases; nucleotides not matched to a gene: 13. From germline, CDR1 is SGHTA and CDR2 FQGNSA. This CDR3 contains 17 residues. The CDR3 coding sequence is TGTGCCAGCAGCTTCGAAAGAGCGGGAGGGCCTGGGGATGAGCAGTTCTTC. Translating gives CASSFERAGGPGDEQFF.

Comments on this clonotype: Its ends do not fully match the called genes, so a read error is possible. In DNA form, the CDR3 reads TGCAGTTCTAGGGGCCGACTAGCGGCCAATGAGCAGTTCTTC. It is translated as CSSRGRLAANEQFF. The V gene is TRBV20-1, the J gene TRBJ2-1; 9 bases align to TRBD2. Looked up from germline, CDR1 is DFQATT and CDR2 is SNEGSKA (reference sequence). The CDR3 length is 14 residues.

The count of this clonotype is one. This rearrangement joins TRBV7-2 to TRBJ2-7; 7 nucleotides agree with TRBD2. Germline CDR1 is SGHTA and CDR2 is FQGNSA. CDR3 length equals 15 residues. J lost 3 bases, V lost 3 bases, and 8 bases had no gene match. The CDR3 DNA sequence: TGTGCCAGCAGCTTTCTTCGGACTAGTAACTACGAGCAGTACTTC. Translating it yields CASSFLRTSNYEQYF. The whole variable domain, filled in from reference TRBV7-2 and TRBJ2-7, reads GAGVSQSPSNKVTEKGKDVELRCDPISGHTALYWYRQSLGQGLEFLIYFQGNSAPDKSGLPSDRFSAERTGGSVSTLTIQRTQQEDSAVYLCASSFLRTSNYEQYFGPGTRLTVT.

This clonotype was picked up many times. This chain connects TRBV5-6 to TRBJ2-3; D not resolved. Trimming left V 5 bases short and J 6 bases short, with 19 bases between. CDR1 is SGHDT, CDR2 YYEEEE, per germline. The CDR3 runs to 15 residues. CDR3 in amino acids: CASRPQVETGDTQYF. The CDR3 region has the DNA TGTGCCAGCAGGCCCCAAGTGGAAACCGGGGATACGCAGTATTTT.

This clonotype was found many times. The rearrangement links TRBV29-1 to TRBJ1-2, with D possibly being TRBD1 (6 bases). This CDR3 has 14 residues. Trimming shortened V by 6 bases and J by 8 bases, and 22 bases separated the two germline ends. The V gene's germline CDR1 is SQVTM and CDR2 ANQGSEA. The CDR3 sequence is CSVGRTESIGGYTF. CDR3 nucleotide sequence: TGCAGCGTGGGCCGGACAGAGTCGATCGGGGGCTACACCTTC.

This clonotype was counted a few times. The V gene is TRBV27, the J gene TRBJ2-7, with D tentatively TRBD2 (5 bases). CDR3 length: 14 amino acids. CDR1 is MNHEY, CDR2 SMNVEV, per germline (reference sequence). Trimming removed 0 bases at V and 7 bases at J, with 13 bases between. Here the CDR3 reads CASSLSGAPGEQYF. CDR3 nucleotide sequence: TGTGCCAGCAGTTTATCTGGCGCGCCGGGGGAGCAGTACTTC.

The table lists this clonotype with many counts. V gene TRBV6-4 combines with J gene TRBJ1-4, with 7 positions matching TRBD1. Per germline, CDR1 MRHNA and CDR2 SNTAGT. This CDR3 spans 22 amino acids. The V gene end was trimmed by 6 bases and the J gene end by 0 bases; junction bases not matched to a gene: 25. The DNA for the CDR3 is TGTGCCAGCAGGCGGGGACAGATGGAGGGAGGGTCGACCGAAGCAACTAATGAAAAACTGTTTTTT. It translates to CASRRGQMEGGSTEATNEKLFF.

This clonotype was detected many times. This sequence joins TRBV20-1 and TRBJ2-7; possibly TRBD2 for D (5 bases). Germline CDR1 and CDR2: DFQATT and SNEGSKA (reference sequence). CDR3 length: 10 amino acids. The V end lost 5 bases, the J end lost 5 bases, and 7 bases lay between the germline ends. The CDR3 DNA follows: TGCAGTGCTGGGAGTGACGAGCAGTACTTC. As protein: CSAGSDEQYF.

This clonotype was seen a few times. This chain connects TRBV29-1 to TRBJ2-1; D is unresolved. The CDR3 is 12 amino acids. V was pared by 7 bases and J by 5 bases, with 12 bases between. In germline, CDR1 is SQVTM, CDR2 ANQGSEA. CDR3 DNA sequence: TGCAGCGCGAGGATTTCGGACAATGAGCAGTTCTTC. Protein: CSARISDNEQFF.

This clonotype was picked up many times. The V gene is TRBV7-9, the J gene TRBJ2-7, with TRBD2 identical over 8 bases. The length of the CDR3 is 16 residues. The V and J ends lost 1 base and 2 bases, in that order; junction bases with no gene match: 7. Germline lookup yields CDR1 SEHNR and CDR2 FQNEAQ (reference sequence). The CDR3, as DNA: TGTGCCAGCAGCTTAGTAGCGGCTAGCGGGCCCTACGAGCAGTACTTC. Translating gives CASSLVAASGPYEQYF.

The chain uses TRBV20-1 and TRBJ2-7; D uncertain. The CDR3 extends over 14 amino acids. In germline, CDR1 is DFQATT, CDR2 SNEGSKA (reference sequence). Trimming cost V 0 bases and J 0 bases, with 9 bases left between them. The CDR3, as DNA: TGCAGTGCTAGAGATGAAGCCGGCTCCTACGAGCAGTACTTC. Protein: CSARDEAGSYEQYF.

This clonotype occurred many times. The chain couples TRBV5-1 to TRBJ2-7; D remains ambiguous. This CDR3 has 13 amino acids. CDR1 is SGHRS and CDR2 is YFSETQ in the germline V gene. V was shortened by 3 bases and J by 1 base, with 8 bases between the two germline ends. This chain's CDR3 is CASSSDPSYEQYF. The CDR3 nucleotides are TGCGCCAGCAGCTCGGACCCATCCTACGAGCAGTACTTC.

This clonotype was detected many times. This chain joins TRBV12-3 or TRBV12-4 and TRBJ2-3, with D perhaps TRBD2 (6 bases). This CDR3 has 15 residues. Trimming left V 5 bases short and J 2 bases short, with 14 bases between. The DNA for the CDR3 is TGTGCCAGCAGTCCTTTCGGGAGACACACAGATACGCAGTATTTT. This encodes CASSPFGRHTDTQYF.

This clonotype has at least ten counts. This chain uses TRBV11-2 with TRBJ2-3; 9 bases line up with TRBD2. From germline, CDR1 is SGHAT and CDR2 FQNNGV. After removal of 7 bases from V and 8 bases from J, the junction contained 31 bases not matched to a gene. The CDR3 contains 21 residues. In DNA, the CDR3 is TGTGCCAGCACCCCAACAATGGCGGGAGGGCTCGATCGAACGGCTTTGGGTACGCAGTATTTT. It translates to CASTPTMAGGLDRTALGTQYF.

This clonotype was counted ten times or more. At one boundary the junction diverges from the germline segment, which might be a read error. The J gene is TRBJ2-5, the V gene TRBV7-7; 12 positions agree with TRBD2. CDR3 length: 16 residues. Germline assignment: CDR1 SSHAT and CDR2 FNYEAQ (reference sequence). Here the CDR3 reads CASSLGTSGYQETQYF. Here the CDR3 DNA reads TGTGCTAGCAGCTTAGGGACTAGCGGGTACCAAGAGACCCAGTACTTC.

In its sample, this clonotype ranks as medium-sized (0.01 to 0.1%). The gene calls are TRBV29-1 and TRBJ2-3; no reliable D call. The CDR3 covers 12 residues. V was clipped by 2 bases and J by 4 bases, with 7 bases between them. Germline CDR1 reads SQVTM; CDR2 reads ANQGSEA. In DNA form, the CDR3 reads TGCAGCGTTGAATTTGGGGCAGATACGCAGTATTTT. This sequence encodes CSVEFGADTQYF.

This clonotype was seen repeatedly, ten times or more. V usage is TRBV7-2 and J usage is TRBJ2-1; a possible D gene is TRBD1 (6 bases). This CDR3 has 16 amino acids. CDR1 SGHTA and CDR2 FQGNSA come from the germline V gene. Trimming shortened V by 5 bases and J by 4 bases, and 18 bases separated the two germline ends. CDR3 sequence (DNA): TGTGCCAGCAGCCCAGCGTCCAGGGGTGCATACAATGAGCAGTTCTTC. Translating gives CASSPASRGAYNEQFF. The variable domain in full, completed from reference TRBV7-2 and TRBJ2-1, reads GAGVSQSPSNKVTEKGKDVELRCDPISGHTALYWYRQSLGQGLEFLIYFQGNSAPDKSGLPSDRFSAERTGGSVSTLTIQRTQQEDSAVYLCASSPASRGAYNEQFFGPGTRLTVL.

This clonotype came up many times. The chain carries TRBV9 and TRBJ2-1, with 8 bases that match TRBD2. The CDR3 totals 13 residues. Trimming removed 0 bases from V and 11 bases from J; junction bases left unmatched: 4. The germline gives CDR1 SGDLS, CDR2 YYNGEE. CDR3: CASSVDISGKQFF. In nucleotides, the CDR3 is TGTGCCAGCAGCGTAGATATTAGCGGGAAGCAGTTCTTC.

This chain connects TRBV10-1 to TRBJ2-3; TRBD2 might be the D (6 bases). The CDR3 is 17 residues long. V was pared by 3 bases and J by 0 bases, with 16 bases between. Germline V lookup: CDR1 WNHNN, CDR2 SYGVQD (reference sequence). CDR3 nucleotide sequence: TGCGCCAGCAGTGAAATAGGAACGGGAGAGAGCACAGATACGCAGTATTTT. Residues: CASSEIGTGESTDTQYF.

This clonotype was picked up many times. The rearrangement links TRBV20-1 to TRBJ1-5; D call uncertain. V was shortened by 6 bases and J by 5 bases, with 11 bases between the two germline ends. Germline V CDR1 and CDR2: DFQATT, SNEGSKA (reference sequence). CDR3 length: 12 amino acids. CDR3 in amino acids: CSAKSGHQPQHF. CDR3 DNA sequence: TGCAGTGCGAAGTCTGGTCATCAGCCCCAGCATTTT.

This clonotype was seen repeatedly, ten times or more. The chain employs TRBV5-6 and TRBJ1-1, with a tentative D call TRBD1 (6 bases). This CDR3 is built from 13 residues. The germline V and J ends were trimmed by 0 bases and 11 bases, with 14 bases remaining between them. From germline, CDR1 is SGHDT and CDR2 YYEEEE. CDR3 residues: CASSLGGAGAAFF. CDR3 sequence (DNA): TGTGCCAGCAGCTTGGGAGGTGCAGGGGCTGCTTTCTTT.

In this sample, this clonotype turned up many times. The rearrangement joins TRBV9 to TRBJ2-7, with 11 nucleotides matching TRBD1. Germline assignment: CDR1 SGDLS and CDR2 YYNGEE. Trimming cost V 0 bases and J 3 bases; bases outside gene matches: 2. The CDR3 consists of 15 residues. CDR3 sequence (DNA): TGTGCCAGCAGCGTAGGCGGGACAGGGGGCTACGAGCAGTACTTC. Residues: CASSVGGTGGYEQYF.

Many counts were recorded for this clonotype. CDR3 DNA sequence: TGTGCCAGCAGCTCGGGACAGGGGAACACTGAAGCTTTCTTT. Residues: CASSSGQGNTEAFF. This chain links TRBV7-9 with TRBJ1-1, with 9 bases fitting TRBD1. V shed 4 bases, J shed 1 base, and the junction held 1 base outside the gene matches. Germline CDR1 and CDR2: SEHNR and FQNEAQ (reference sequence). The CDR3 has 14 amino acids.

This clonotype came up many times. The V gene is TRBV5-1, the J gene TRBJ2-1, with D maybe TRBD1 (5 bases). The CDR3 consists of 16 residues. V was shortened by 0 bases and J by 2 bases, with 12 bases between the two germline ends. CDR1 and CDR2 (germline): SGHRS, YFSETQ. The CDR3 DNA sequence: TGCGCCAGCAGCTTGGCTGCGACAGAAGCCTACAATGAGCAGTTCTTC. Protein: CASSLAATEAYNEQFF.

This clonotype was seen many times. DNA for the CDR3: TGTGCCGAAGCGAACAGTCCCCTTTCTGGGGCCAACGTCCTGACTTTC. It yields the protein CAEANSPLSGANVLTF. The chain joins TRBV2 to TRBJ2-6; no firm D call. V was pared by 11 bases and J by 1 base, with 18 bases between. The germline V gene has CDR1 SNHLY and CDR2 FYNNEI. This CDR3 is built from 16 residues.

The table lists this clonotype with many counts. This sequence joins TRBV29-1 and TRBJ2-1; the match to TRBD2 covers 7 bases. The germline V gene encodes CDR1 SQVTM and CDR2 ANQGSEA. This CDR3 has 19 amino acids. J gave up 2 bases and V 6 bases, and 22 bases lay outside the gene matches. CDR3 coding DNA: TGCAGCGTCCGATCAGGCGGGAGACCGGTGCCTACAGCCTACAATGAGCAGTTCTTC. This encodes CSVRSGGRPVPTAYNEQFF.